These 25 T cell receptor beta chains were all obtained from the same sample, sequenced in a study of control samples from healthy donors and cancer patients. Data came from immunoSEQ multiplex PCR; TCRdb stores just in-frame clones and leaves some out. The sample consists of tens of thousands of clones, roughly nine tenths of them appearing once. Specimen: blood. These TCRs come from a woman between 50 and 59 years old in good health.

The V and J genes are TRBV28 and TRBJ2-7; perhaps D is TRBD1 or TRBD2 (6 bases each). This CDR3 is built from 14 residues. Germline V gene lookup returns CDR1 MDHEN and CDR2 SYDVKM. The V end was cut by 1 base, the J end by 6 bases, with 13 bases between. The DNA of the CDR3 is TGTGCCAGCAGTTTATCGGTCTGGGGGGCCGAGCAGTACTTC. Amino acids: CASSLSVWGAEQYF.

This chain links TRBV10-1 with TRBJ1-6; D remains ambiguous. This CDR3 comprises 12 residues. The germline V gene has CDR1 WNHNN and CDR2 SYGVQD (reference sequence). Trimming removed 2 bases at V and 7 bases at J, with 3 bases between. This CDR3 reads CASSEGNSPLHF. For the CDR3, the DNA is TGCGCCAGCAGTGAGGGGAATTCACCCCTCCACTTT.

This clone was observed a handful of times. This chain connects TRBV27 to TRBJ2-1; 9 nucleotides match TRBD2. Germline CDR1 MNHEY, CDR2 SMNVEV (reference sequence). This CDR3 has 15 amino acids. V was clipped by 5 bases and J by 5 bases; unmatched bases: 7. CDR3 nucleotide sequence: TGTGCCAGCAGTATAACTAGCGGGCCCAACAATGAGCAGTTCTTC. As protein: CASSITSGPNNEQFF.

This rearrangement joins TRBV7-9 to TRBJ2-1; TRBD2 matches at 16 bases. Germline V lookup: CDR1 SEHNR, CDR2 FQNEAQ (reference sequence). The V segment lost 3 bases and the J segment 5 bases; nucleotides outside the gene matches: 4. This CDR3 is built from 17 residues. The CDR3 region is CASSLPGLAGGNNEQFF. The DNA of the CDR3 is TGTGCCAGCAGCTTGCCGGGACTAGCGGGAGGGAACAATGAGCAGTTCTTC.

The gene calls are TRBV9 and TRBJ2-2; D is possibly TRBD2 (7 bases). The germline V gene has CDR1 SGDLS and CDR2 YYNGEE. The V and J ends lost 2 bases and 2 bases respectively, with 10 bases between them. CDR3 length equals 15 residues. The CDR3 sequence: CASSVGGGNTGELFF. CDR3 nucleotides: TGTGCCAGCAGCGTGGGAGGGGGTAACACCGGGGAGCTGTTTTTT.

The chain links TRBV30 to TRBJ2-7; D is undetermined. The CDR3 consists of 11 residues. V was shortened by 5 bases and J by 6 bases, with 11 bases between the two germline ends. Germline CDR1 reads GTSNPN; CDR2 reads SVGIG (reference sequence). CDR3 coding DNA: TGTGCCTGGTACCAAGGCGGCGAGCAGTACTTC. It translates to CAWYQGGEQYF.

The chain links TRBV11-2 to TRBJ2-7; TRBD2 agrees at 13 bases. The CDR3 consists of 15 residues. Trimming cost V 7 bases and J 2 bases; bases outside gene matches: 5. Germline V gene sequence: CDR1 SGHAT, CDR2 FQNNGV. The CDR3: CASKGLAGIAYEQYF. The CDR3 DNA is TGTGCCAGCAAGGGACTAGCGGGAATTGCCTACGAGCAGTACTTC.

This clone was counted only a few times. V is TRBV18 and J is TRBJ2-7; tentatively, D is TRBD1 (5 bases). This CDR3 has 13 amino acids. The V gene's germline CDR1 is KGHSH and CDR2 LQKENI. Trimming stripped 3 bases from V and 2 bases from J, with 8 bases between. CDR3 protein: CASSPGHTYEQYF. DNA for the CDR3: TGTGCCAGCTCACCCGGACACACCTACGAGCAGTACTTC.

This rearrangement joins TRBV28 to TRBJ1-4; D is possibly TRBD1 (6 bases). The V end was cut by 6 bases, the J end by 5 bases, with 13 bases between. CDR3 length: 14 amino acids. Germline CDR1 is MDHEN and CDR2 is SYDVKM. The CDR3 sequence: CASRNGGANEKLFF. The CDR3 coding sequence is TGTGCCAGCAGAAATGGGGGCGCGAATGAAAAACTGTTTTTT.

This chain joins TRBV10-3 and TRBJ1-4, with TRBD1 identical over 10 bases. V gave up 6 bases and J gave up 7 bases; unmatched junction bases: 11. This CDR3 spans 16 amino acids. From germline, CDR1 is ENHRY and CDR2 SYGVKD. CDR3 residues: CAISDRWTGGGEKLFF. Written as DNA, the CDR3 is TGTGCCATCAGCGACCGCTGGACAGGGGGAGGTGAAAAACTGTTTTTT.

V is TRBV5-6 and J is TRBJ2-5; the match to TRBD2 covers 11 bases. Per germline, CDR1 SGHDT and CDR2 YYEEEE. The CDR3 has 15 residues. V lost 3 bases and J lost 3; bases outside the gene matches: 4. CDR3 loop: CASSSAGLAEETQYF. Here the CDR3 DNA reads TGTGCCAGCAGCTCGGCGGGACTAGCGGAAGAGACCCAGTACTTC.

The rearrangement uses TRBV19 and TRBJ1-2, with D hard to call. Trimming shortened V by 10 bases and J by 6 bases, and 30 bases separated the two germline ends. Germline V gene sequence: CDR1 LNHDA, CDR2 SQIVND (reference sequence). This CDR3 is 17 amino acids long. CDR3 residues: CATRRGVLAGGWDGYTF. In DNA form, the CDR3 reads TGTGCCACCCGCCGCGGGGTCTTGGCAGGAGGATGGGATGGCTACACCTTC.

In this sample, this clone turned up once. J is TRBJ2-1 and V is TRBV2; 9 bases match TRBD2. The trim removed 0 bases at V and 7 bases at J, leaving 13 bases unmatched. Germline CDR1 and CDR2: SNHLY and FYNNEI. CDR3 length equals 18 residues. The CDR3 spells CASSEASFGSGSKNEQFF. CDR3 nucleotides: TGTGCCAGCAGTGAAGCATCTTTCGGTAGCGGGAGTAAAAATGAGCAGTTCTTC.

This chain links TRBV4-2 with TRBJ1-2; the D is unclear. V dropped 1 base and J dropped 5 bases, with 14 bases sitting between them. Germline CDR1 is LGHNA and CDR2 is YNFKEQ. The CDR3 consists of 15 residues. CDR3 region: CASSQVPASSYGYTF. CDR3 sequence (DNA): TGTGCCAGCAGCCAAGTACCAGCCAGCAGTTATGGCTACACCTTC.

The chain combines TRBV29-1 with TRBJ2-3; TRBD2 aligns across 7 bases. The CDR3 length is 15 residues. Germline V gene lookup returns CDR1 SQVTM and CDR2 ANQGSEA. V was pared by 3 bases and J by 4 bases, with 10 bases of the junction left unmatched. DNA of the CDR3: TGCAGCGTTGATGGGACTACGACTTGGGCAGATACGCAGTATTTT. The encoded protein is CSVDGTTTWADTQYF.

This rearrangement joins TRBV2 to TRBJ2-4, with 13 bases lining up with TRBD2. The CDR3 has 17 residues. The germline V gene encodes CDR1 SNHLY and CDR2 FYNNEI. V lost 5 bases to trimming and J lost 3 bases; unmatched junction nucleotides: 7. CDR3 sequence reads: CASSSTSGRAHKNIQYF. CDR3 sequence (DNA): TGTGCCAGCAGTTCCACTAGCGGGAGGGCCCACAAAAACATTCAGTACTTC.

This chain connects TRBV7-3 to TRBJ2-2, with 12 bases matching TRBD2. CDR3 length: 18 residues. V lost 6 bases to trimming and J lost 4 bases; unmatched junction nucleotides: 12. The germline V gene encodes CDR1 SGHTA and CDR2 FQGTGA. The CDR3 sequence: CASSMSGLGLAGTGELFF. CDR3 DNA: TGTGCCAGCAGTATGAGCGGATTGGGACTAGCGGGCACCGGGGAGCTGTTTTTT.

V gene TRBV30 combines with J gene TRBJ1-1; D perhaps matches TRBD1 (6 bases). V gave up 0 bases and J gave up 6 bases, with 11 bases separating them. CDR3 size: 13 residues. CDR1 and CDR2 (germline): GTSNPN, SVGIG (reference sequence). CDR3 protein: CAWSVQGLAEAFF. CDR3 bases: TGTGCCTGGAGTGTACAGGGTTTGGCTGAAGCTTTCTTT.

The chain couples TRBV6-2 or TRBV6-3 to TRBJ2-5, with D possibly being TRBD1 (5 bases). V gave up 5 bases and J gave up 3 bases, with 16 bases separating them. Germline CDR1 is MNHEY and CDR2 is SVGEGT. The CDR3 runs to 15 residues. The CDR3 bases are TGTGCCAGCAGTCCATCCCCAGGGTACGAAGAGACCCAGTACTTC. It specifies CASSPSPGYEETQYF.

V usage is TRBV4-1 and J usage is TRBJ2-5; no clear D. V gave up 2 bases and J gave up 5 bases, with 9 bases separating them. The CDR3 consists of 13 residues. From germline, CDR1 is MGHRA and CDR2 YSYEKL. The DNA for the CDR3 is TGCGCCAGCAGCCAATGGAGAACGGAGACCCAGTACTTC. It codes for CASSQWRTETQYF.

The rearrangement links TRBV5-6 to TRBJ1-2, with 8 bases that match TRBD1. V dropped 2 bases and J dropped 4; count of bases not matched to a gene: 4. Looked up from germline, CDR1 is SGHDT and CDR2 is YYEEEE. This CDR3 contains 14 residues. The CDR3 sequence is CASSFKDRAYGYTF. Written as DNA, the CDR3 is TGTGCCAGCAGCTTCAAGGACAGGGCCTATGGCTACACCTTC.

This CDR3 is CASSPRGRTGEQYF. Written as DNA, the CDR3 is TGTGCCAGCTCACCCCGCGGGAGGACGGGAGAGCAGTACTTC. V usage is TRBV18 and J usage is TRBJ2-7; TRBD2 matches at 8 bases. The CDR3 consists of 14 residues. From germline, CDR1 is KGHSH and CDR2 LQKENI. V lost 3 bases and J lost 7; bases outside the gene matches: 8.

This rearrangement joins TRBV15 to TRBJ1-1, with 11 bases lining up with TRBD1. Germline CDR1 is LNHNV and CDR2 is YYDKDF (reference sequence). The CDR3 runs to 13 residues. J was trimmed by 11 bases and V by 8 bases; bases with no gene match: 10. The CDR3 loop is CATRRDRGMSAFF. As DNA, the CDR3 is TGTGCCACCCGCCGGGACAGGGGGATGTCGGCTTTCTTT.

The rearrangement uses TRBV5-1 and TRBJ1-2; 10 nucleotides match TRBD1. V dropped 4 bases and J dropped 13; count of bases not matched to a gene: 7. The germline V gene encodes CDR1 SGHRS and CDR2 YFSETQ. The CDR3 runs to 12 residues. In DNA form, the CDR3 reads TGCGCCAGCAGCCAAGGACAGGGGGAGGCCACCTTC. This translates into CASSQGQGEATF.

The CDR3 sequence is CASSSTGTSGTYEQYF. As DNA, the CDR3 is TGCGCCAGCAGCTCGACCGGGACTAGCGGGACCTACGAGCAGTACTTC. The chain recombines TRBV5-1 with TRBJ2-7, with TRBD2 identical over 13 bases. Per the germline V gene, CDR1 is SGHRS and CDR2 is YFSETQ. V was pared by 3 bases and J by 2 bases, with 5 bases of the junction left unmatched. The CDR3 has 16 residues.